These 17 T cell receptor beta chains came from one sample sequenced in a study of blood T cell repertoires in COVID-19. Data came from immunoSEQ multiplex PCR; TCRdb stores just in-frame clones and leaves some out. The table shows around 170,000 clones, with more than 75% occurring only once. The specimen sequenced was PBMCs or T cells enriched from blood (not recorded which). Receptors originate from a woman in her forties or fifties who had recovered from COVID-19.

This chain links TRBV5-5 with TRBJ1-5; a weak D match, TRBD1 (5 bases). Germline assignment: CDR1 SGHKS and CDR2 YYEKEE (reference sequence). V gave up 5 bases and J gave up 0 bases, with 9 bases separating them. The CDR3 is made up of 14 amino acids. The CDR3 spells CASSSTDSNQPQHF. The CDR3 DNA reads TGTGCCAGCAGTTCGACAGATAGCAATCAGCCCCAGCATTTT.

The chain uses TRBV29-1 and TRBJ1-1, with 7 bases aligning to TRBD1. The J segment lost 2 bases and the V segment lost 7 bases, leaving 7 bases of the junction unmatched. The CDR3 sequence is 13 residues long. CDR1 SQVTM and CDR2 ANQGSEA come from the germline V gene. CDR3 DNA: TGCAGCGCCGGGACAGACCATAACACTGAAGCTTTCTTT. This codes for CSAGTDHNTEAFF.

This rearrangement joins TRBV11-3 to TRBJ1-1, with TRBD1 matching over 8 bases. In germline, CDR1 is SGHNT, CDR2 YENEEA. The ends lost 2 bases at V and 4 bases at J; junction bases unmatched: 0. The CDR3 loop spans 13 amino acids. CDR3 DNA sequence: TGTGCCAGCAGCTTAACAGGGGGCACTGAAGCTTTCTTT. Residues: CASSLTGGTEAFF.

V and J are TRBV4-1 and TRBJ2-7, with TRBD1 identical over 9 bases. V was clipped by 3 bases and J by 3 bases; unmatched bases: 9. Germline V lookup: CDR1 MGHRA, CDR2 YSYEKL. CDR3 length: 16 residues. CDR3 coding DNA: TGCGCCAGCAGCCAGGGGCCGGGACAGGGACTCTACGAGCAGTACTTC. Translating it yields CASSQGPGQGLYEQYF.

The rearrangement joins TRBV28 to TRBJ1-5; D is undetermined. The CDR3 runs to 14 residues. Trimming took off 4 bases at V and 2 bases at J, with 9 bases between the two ends. CDR1 and CDR2 from the germline V gene are MDHEN and SYDVKM. The CDR3 loop is CASSSPRGNQPQHF. The CDR3 DNA reads TGTGCCAGCAGTTCCCCCCGAGGCAATCAGCCCCAGCATTTT. The full variable domain, completed using reference TRBV28 and TRBJ1-5, is DVKVTQSSRYLVKRTGEKVFLECVQDMDHENMFWYRQDPGLGLRLIYFSYDVKMKEKGDIPEGYSVSREKKERFSLILESASTNQTSMYLCASSSPRGNQPQHFGDGTRLSIL.

V is TRBV27 and J is TRBJ2-7, with 8 nucleotides matching TRBD2. There are 16 residues in the CDR3. Trimming removed 7 bases from V and 6 bases from J; junction bases left unmatched: 17. Per germline, CDR1 MNHEY and CDR2 SMNVEV (reference sequence). The CDR3 loop reads CASTKGGSSGLVEQYF. CDR3 nucleotide sequence: TGTGCCAGCACCAAAGGTGGCTCTAGCGGGTTAGTCGAGCAGTACTTC.

This sequence joins TRBV19 and TRBJ2-1, with TRBD2 as a possible D gene (5 bases). Germline CDR1 and CDR2: LNHDA and SQIVND (reference sequence). This CDR3 has 16 amino acids. V was pared by 5 bases and J by 1 base, with 15 bases between. The CDR3 here is CASSRRPPGSYNEQFF. DNA of the CDR3: TGTGCCAGTAGTCGGCGGCCCCCGGGATCCTACAATGAGCAGTTCTTC. Based on the CDR3 plus reference TRBV19 and TRBJ2-1, the full variable domain is DGGITQSPKYLFRKEGQNVTLSCEQNLNHDAMYWYRQDPGQGLRLIYYSQIVNDFQKGDIAEGYSVSREKKESFPLTVTSAQKNPTAFYLCASSRRPPGSYNEQFFGPGTRLTVL.

The rearrangement joins TRBV7-2 to TRBJ2-1, with 9 bases lining up with TRBD2. The CDR3 loop spans 16 amino acids. Germline V gives CDR1 SGHTA, CDR2 FQGNSA. Trimming took 6 bases from V and 0 from J; bases not matched to a gene: 6. The CDR3 is CASRKKREASYNEQFF. The CDR3 coding sequence is TGTGCCAGCAGGAAAAAGCGGGAGGCCTCCTACAATGAGCAGTTCTTC.

The chain combines TRBV19 with TRBJ1-2; D is perhaps TRBD1 (6 bases). The V end was cut by 5 bases, the J end by 8 bases, with 15 bases between. In germline, CDR1 is LNHDA, CDR2 SQIVND (reference sequence). This CDR3 has 13 amino acids. This CDR3 is CASSAQGLMGYTF. In nucleotides, the CDR3 is TGTGCCAGTAGTGCACAGGGTTTGATGGGCTACACCTTC.

This rearrangement joins TRBV4-2 to TRBJ1-2; D may be TRBD1 (5 bases). Germline loops: CDR1 LGHNA, CDR2 YNFKEQ. The ends were cut back, 1 base at V and 2 bases at J, with 11 bases in the middle. The CDR3 is 15 residues long. For the CDR3, the DNA is TGTGCCAGCAGCCAAGTCGGAGGGACCAACTATGGCTACACCTTC. Amino acid sequence: CASSQVGGTNYGYTF.

This chain connects TRBV7-2 to TRBJ2-7, with 10 bases fitting TRBD2. With V trimmed by 5 bases and J by 2 bases, 6 bases remained unmatched. This CDR3 has 15 amino acids. Germline V gives CDR1 SGHTA, CDR2 FQGNSA. This CDR3 is CASSKGTSATYEQYF. In DNA form, the CDR3 reads TGTGCCAGCAGCAAAGGGACTAGCGCAACCTACGAGCAGTACTTC.

This chain links TRBV6-5 with TRBJ2-7; 9 bases line up with TRBD1. Germline-derived CDR1 and CDR2 are MNHEY and SVGAGI. The J segment lost 2 bases and the V segment lost 5 bases, leaving 4 bases of the junction unmatched. This CDR3 spans 14 amino acids. The CDR3 coding sequence is TGTGCCAGCAGTAGGCGACAGGGGGCCTACGAGCAGTACTTC. Protein sequence: CASSRRQGAYEQYF.

This clone has only a few counts. The V and J genes are TRBV6-5 and TRBJ1-1; D is possibly TRBD1 (5 bases). Looked up from germline, CDR1 is MNHEY and CDR2 is SVGAGI. This CDR3 comprises 15 residues. V was cut by 2 bases and J by 4 bases, with 14 bases left in between. Here the CDR3 DNA reads TGTGCCAGCAGTTACGGTTCAGGGAAGGGCACTGAAGCTTTCTTT. It translates to CASSYGSGKGTEAFF.

The chain is built from TRBV7-8 and TRBJ1-2; D is possibly TRBD1 (6 bases). CDR3 length: 14 residues. Germline V gene lookup returns CDR1 SGHVS and CDR2 FQNEAQ. V was trimmed by 5 bases and J by 7 bases, leaving 17 bases between them. This chain's CDR3 is CASSPWTVFAGYTF. CDR3 sequence (DNA): TGTGCCAGCAGCCCCTGGACAGTCTTTGCTGGCTACACCTTC.

J is TRBJ1-3 and V is TRBV7-8; D remains ambiguous. The CDR3 runs 13 residues. Germline loops: CDR1 SGHVS, CDR2 FQNEAQ. V was clipped by 2 bases and J by 4 bases, with 6 bases between them. CDR3 amino acids: CASSLFSGNTIYF. Here the CDR3 DNA reads TGTGCCAGCAGCTTATTCTCCGGAAACACCATATATTTT.

V gene TRBV7-9 combines with J gene TRBJ1-2, with TRBD1 matching over 7 bases. V shed 3 bases, J shed 0 bases, and the junction held 7 bases outside the gene matches. The V gene's germline CDR1 is SEHNR and CDR2 FQNEAQ (reference sequence). CDR3 length: 16 residues. CDR3 coding DNA: TGTGCCAGCAGCTTTTCCGGGACAGAAGCTAACTATGGCTACACCTTC. Residues: CASSFSGTEANYGYTF. Using reference TRBV7-9 and TRBJ1-2 for the parts outside the CDR3, the full variable domain is DTGVSQNPRHKITKRGQNVTFRCDPISEHNRLYWYRQTLGQGPEFLTYFQNEAQLEKSRLLSDRFSAERPKGSFSTLEIQRTEQGDSAMYLCASSFSGTEANYGYTFGSGTRLTVV.

The chain recombines TRBV19 with TRBJ2-7, with 10 bases aligning to TRBD2. Germline CDR1 reads LNHDA; CDR2 reads SQIVND (reference sequence). The CDR3 extends over 16 amino acids. The junction had 10 bases not matched to a gene; V was cut back by 5 bases and J by 3 bases. CDR3 amino acids: CASSYGTSVSIYEQYF. In nucleotides, the CDR3 is TGTGCCAGTAGTTACGGGACTAGCGTGTCTATCTACGAGCAGTACTTC.